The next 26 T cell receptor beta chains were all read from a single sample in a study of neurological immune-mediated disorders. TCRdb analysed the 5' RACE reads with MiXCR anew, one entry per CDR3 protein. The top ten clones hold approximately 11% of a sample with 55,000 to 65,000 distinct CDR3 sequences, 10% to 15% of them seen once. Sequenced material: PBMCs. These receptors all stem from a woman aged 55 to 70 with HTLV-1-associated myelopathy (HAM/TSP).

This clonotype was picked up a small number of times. The CDR3 DNA is TGCGCCAGCAGCCATGGACAGGGGGTCCCTGAAGCTTTCTTT. This gives the protein CASSHGQGVPEAFF. The rearrangement joins TRBV5-1 to TRBJ1-1, with TRBD1 matching over 10 bases. CDR1 and CDR2 from the germline V gene are SGHRS and YFSETQ. This CDR3 has 14 residues. V lost 4 bases to trimming and J lost 6 bases; unmatched junction nucleotides: 6.

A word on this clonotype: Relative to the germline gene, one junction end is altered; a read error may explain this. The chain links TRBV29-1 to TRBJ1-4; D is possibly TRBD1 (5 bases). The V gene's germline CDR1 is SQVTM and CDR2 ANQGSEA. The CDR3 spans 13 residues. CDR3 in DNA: TGCAACGTTCTTGGCAGGGAAAGGGAAAAACTGTTTTTT. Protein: CNVLGREREKLFF.

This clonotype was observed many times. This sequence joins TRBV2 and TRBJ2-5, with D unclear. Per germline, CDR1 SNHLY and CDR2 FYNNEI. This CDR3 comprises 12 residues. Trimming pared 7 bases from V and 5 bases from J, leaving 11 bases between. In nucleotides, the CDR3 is TGTGCCAGCACACCCTCGAGGGAGACCCAGTACTTC. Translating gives CASTPSRETQYF.

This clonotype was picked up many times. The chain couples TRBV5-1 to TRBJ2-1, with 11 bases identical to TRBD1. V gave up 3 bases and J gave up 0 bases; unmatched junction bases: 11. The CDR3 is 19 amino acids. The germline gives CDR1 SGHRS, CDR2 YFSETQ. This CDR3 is CASSSVGTGGVSSYNEQFF. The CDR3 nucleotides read TGCGCCAGCAGCTCAGTTGGGACAGGGGGAGTGAGCTCCTACAATGAGCAGTTCTTC.

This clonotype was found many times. Here the CDR3 reads CASSLGTEQFF. CDR3 nucleotides: TGTGCCAGCAGCCTGGGGACCGAGCAGTTCTTC. The V and J genes are TRBV3-1 and TRBJ2-1; D might be TRBD1 or TRBD2, each matching 5 bases. CDR3 length: 11 amino acids. V lost 4 bases and J lost 10, with 8 bases in between. CDR1 LGHDT and CDR2 YNNKEL come from the germline V gene (reference sequence).

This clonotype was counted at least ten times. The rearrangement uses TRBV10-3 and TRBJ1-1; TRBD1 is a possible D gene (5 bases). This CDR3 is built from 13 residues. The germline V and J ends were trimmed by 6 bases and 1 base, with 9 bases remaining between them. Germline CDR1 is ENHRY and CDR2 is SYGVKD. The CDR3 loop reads CAISYGGNTEAFF. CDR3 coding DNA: TGTGCCATCAGCTATGGGGGGAACACTGAAGCTTTCTTT.

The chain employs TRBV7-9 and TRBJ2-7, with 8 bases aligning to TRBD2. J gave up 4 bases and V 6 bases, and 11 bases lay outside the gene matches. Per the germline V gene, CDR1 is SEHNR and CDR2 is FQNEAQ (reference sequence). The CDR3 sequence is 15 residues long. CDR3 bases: TGTGCCAGCAGTACGACTAGCGCGGGGGGTTACGAGCAGTACTTC. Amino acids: CASSTTSAGGYEQYF.

For the CDR3, the DNA is TGTGCCAGCAGTGAATACGGTAGCGGGAGTAGGTCCTACAATGAGCAGTTCTTC. Translated, it gives CASSEYGSGSRSYNEQFF. The J gene is TRBJ2-1, the V gene TRBV25-1; 9 bases map to TRBD2. Germline CDR1 MGHDK, CDR2 SYGVNS. The CDR3 consists of 18 residues. The V and J ends lost 0 bases and 1 base, in that order; junction bases with no gene match: 7.

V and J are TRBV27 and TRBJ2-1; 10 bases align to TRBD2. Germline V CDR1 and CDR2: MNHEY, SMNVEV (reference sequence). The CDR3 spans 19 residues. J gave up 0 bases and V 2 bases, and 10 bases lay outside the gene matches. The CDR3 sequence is CASSLPSTLAGLSYNEQFF. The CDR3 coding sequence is TGTGCCAGCAGTTTACCCTCCACACTAGCGGGACTCTCCTACAATGAGCAGTTCTTC.

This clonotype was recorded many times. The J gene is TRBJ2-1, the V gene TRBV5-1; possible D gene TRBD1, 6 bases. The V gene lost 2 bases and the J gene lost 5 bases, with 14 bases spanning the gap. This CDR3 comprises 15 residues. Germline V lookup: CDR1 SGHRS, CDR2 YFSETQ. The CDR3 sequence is CASSFRAGANNEQFF. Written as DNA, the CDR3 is TGCGCCAGCAGCTTCCGGGCAGGGGCGAACAATGAGCAGTTCTTC.

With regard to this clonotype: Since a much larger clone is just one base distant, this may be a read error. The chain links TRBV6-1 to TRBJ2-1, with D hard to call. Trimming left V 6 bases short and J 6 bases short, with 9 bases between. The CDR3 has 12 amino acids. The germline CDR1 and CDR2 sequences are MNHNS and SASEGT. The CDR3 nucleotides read TGTGCCAGCAGCGTGACCTCCAATGAGCAGTTCTTC. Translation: CASSVTSNEQFF.

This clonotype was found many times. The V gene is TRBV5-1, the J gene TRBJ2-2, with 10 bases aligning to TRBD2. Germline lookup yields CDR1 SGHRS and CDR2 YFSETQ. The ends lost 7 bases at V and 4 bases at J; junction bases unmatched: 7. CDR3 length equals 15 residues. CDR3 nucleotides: TGCGCCAGCTTGGTAGCTAGCGGGAGCACCGGGGAGCTGTTTTTT. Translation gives CASLVASGSTGELFF.

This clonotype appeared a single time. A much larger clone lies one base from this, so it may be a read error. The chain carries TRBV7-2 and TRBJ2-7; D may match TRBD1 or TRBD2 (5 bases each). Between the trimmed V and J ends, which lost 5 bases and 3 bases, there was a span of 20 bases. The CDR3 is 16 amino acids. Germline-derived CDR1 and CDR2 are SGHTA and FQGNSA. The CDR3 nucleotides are TGTGCCAGCAGCACCGAGGGGCCCAGGGTGTTCTACGAGCAGTACTTC. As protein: CASSTEGPRVFYEQYF.

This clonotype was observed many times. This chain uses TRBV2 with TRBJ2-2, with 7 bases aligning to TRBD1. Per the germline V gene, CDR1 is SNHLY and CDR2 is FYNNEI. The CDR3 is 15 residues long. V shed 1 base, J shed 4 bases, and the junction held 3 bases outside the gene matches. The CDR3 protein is CASSEEGAPTGELFF. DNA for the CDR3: TGTGCCAGCAGTGAAGAGGGGGCCCCCACCGGGGAGCTGTTTTTT.

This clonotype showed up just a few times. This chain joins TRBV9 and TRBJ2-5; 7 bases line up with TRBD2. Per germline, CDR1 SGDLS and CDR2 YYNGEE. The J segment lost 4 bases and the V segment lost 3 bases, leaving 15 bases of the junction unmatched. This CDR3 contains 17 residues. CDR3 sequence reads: CASSAGGGGAGGETQYF. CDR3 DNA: TGTGCCAGCAGCGCGGGGGGTGGGGGAGCGGGTGGAGAGACCCAGTACTTC.

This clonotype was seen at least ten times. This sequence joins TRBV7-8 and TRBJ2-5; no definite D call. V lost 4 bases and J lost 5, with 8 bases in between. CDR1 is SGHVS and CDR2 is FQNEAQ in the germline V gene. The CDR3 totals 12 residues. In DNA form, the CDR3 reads TGTGCCAGCAGCTCACAAGTGGAGACCCAGTACTTC. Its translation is CASSSQVETQYF.

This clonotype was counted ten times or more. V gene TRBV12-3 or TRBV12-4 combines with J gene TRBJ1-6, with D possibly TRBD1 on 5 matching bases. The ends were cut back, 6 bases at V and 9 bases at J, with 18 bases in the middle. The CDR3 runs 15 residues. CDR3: CASSPDRTWGSPLHF. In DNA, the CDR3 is TGTGCCAGCAGCCCTGACAGAACCTGGGGTTCACCCCTCCACTTT.

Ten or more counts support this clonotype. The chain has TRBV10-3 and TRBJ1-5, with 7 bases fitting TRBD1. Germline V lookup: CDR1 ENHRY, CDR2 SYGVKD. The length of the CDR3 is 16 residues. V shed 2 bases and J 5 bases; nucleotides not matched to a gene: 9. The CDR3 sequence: CAISERGGTDYQPQHF. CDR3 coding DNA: TGTGCCATCAGTGAGAGAGGGGGGACAGACTATCAGCCCCAGCATTTT.

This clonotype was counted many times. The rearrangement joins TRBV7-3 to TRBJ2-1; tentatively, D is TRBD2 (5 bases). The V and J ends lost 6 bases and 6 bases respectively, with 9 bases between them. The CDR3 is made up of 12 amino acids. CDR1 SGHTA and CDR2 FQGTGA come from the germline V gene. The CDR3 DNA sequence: TGTGCCAGCAGTCGGACTGGCAATGAGCAGTTCTTC. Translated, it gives CASSRTGNEQFF.

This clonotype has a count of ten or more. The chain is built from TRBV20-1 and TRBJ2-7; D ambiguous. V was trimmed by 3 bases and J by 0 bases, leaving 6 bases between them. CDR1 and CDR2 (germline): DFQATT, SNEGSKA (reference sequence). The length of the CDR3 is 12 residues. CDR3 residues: CSASKSSYEQYF. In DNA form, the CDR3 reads TGCAGTGCTAGCAAGAGCTCCTACGAGCAGTACTTC.

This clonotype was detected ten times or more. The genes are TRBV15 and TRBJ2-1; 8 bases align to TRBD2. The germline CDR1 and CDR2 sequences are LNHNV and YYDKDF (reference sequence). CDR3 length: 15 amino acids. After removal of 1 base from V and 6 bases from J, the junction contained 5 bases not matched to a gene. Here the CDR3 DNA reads TGTGCCACCAGCAGAGCGGAGCGGGAGAGCAATGAGCAGTTCTTC. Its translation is CATSRAERESNEQFF.

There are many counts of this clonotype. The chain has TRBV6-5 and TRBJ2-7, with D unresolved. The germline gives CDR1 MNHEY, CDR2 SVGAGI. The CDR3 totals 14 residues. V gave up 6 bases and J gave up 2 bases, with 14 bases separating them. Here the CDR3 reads CASSVNLQTYEQYF. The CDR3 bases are TGTGCCAGCAGCGTTAATTTGCAGACCTACGAGCAGTACTTC.

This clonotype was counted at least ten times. The CDR3 coding sequence is TGTGCCAGCAGCGTAGGGGGGGGGCTGGACACTGAAGCTTTCTTT. This codes for CASSVGGGLDTEAFF. This chain uses TRBV9 with TRBJ1-1; D might be TRBD1 (6 bases). The CDR3 is 15 residues long. From germline, CDR1 is SGDLS and CDR2 YYNGEE. V lost 0 bases and J lost 3, with 12 bases in between.

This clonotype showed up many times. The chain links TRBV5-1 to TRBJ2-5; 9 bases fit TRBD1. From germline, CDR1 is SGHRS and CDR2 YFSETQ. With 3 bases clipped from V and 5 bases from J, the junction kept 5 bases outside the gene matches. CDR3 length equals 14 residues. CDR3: CASSSIGTGETQYF. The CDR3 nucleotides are TGCGCCAGCAGCTCTATTGGGACAGGGGAGACCCAGTACTTC.

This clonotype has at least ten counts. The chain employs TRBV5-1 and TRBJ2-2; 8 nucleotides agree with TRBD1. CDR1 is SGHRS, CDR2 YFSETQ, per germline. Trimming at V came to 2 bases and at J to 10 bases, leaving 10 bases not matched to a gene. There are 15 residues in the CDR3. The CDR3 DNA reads TGCGCCAGCAGCTTCATGGACAGGGTCGTGGCGGAGCTGTTTTTT. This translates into CASSFMDRVVAELFF.

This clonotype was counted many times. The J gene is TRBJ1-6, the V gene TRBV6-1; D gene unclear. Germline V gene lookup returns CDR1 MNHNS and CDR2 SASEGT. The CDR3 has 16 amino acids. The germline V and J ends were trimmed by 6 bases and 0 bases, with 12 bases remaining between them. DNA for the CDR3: TGTGCCAGCAGCCCGGGCGGAAGCTCCTATAATTCACCCCTCCACTTT. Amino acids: CASSPGGSSYNSPLHF.